Shown below are 21 T cell receptor beta chains from a single sample sequenced in a study of T cell changes during pregnancy in multiple sclerosis. Repertoires were generated with immunoSEQ multiplex PCR, while TCRdb's copy carries only in-frame clones and drops some. Here the sample spans fewer than 85,000 clones, roughly nine tenths being singletons. Sequencing was performed on peripheral blood, taken in the first trimester of pregnancy. Source of these receptors: a female donor in good health, enrolled as a control in a pregnancy study.

The chain is built from TRBV7-8 and TRBJ1-5; 10 bases match TRBD1. V lost 1 base and J lost 0; bases outside the gene matches: 6. Germline V CDR1 and CDR2: SGHVS, FQNEAQ. This CDR3 region has 18 residues. CDR3 coding DNA: TGTGCCAGCAGCTTAGTACCGGGGACAGGGGATAGCAATCAGCCCCAGCATTTT. Protein sequence: CASSLVPGTGDSNQPQHF.

CDR3 amino acids: CASGFFLAGGPWNEQFF. DNA of the CDR3: TGTGCTAGTGGTTTTTTTCTGGCGGGAGGGCCTTGGAATGAGCAGTTCTTC. The chain combines TRBV12-5 with TRBJ2-1; 9 nucleotides agree with TRBD2. Germline V gene lookup returns CDR1 LGHNT and CDR2 FRNRAP. V lost 3 bases and J lost 7; bases outside the gene matches: 13. This CDR3 spans 17 amino acids.

This chain connects TRBV10-3 to TRBJ2-5, with 8 bases fitting TRBD2. Germline V lookup: CDR1 ENHRY, CDR2 SYGVKD. The CDR3 runs to 14 residues. The V gene end was trimmed by 4 bases and the J gene end by 5 bases; junction bases not matched to a gene: 6. The DNA of the CDR3 is TGTGCCATCAGTGTAGGGCTAGCGGGCGAGACCCAGTACTTC. This gives the protein CAISVGLAGETQYF.

The V call is TRBV7-6, the J call TRBJ1-2; 10 positions agree with TRBD1. The ends lost 5 bases at V and 8 bases at J; junction bases unmatched: 8. CDR1 is SGHVS, CDR2 FNYEAQ, per germline. The length of the CDR3 is 14 residues. The CDR3 loop reads CASSTKGQGQGYTF. As DNA, the CDR3 is TGTGCCAGCAGCACCAAGGGACAGGGGCAAGGCTACACCTTC.

This clone appeared a single time. The CDR3 is CAWTGRGNYNEQFF. The CDR3 nucleotides read TGTGCCTGGACGGGCAGGGGAAATTACAATGAGCAGTTCTTC. The genes are TRBV30 and TRBJ2-1; TRBD1 is a possible D gene (6 bases). The germline V gene encodes CDR1 GTSNPN and CDR2 SVGIG (reference sequence). V was pared by 4 bases and J by 4 bases, with 14 bases between. This CDR3 spans 14 amino acids.

The chain's CDR3 is CASSLAVLAGYNEQFF. CDR3 in DNA: TGCGCCAGCAGCTTGGCCGTACTAGCGGGATACAATGAGCAGTTCTTC. The chain uses TRBV5-1 and TRBJ2-1; 10 bases map to TRBD2. V shed 0 bases and J 4 bases; nucleotides not matched to a gene: 4. The CDR3 contains 16 residues. Germline V lookup: CDR1 SGHRS, CDR2 YFSETQ.

V is TRBV5-4 and J is TRBJ2-1; 7 bases agree with TRBD1. CDR1 SGHNT and CDR2 YYREEE come from the germline V gene (reference sequence). The CDR3 covers 16 residues. Unmatched junction bases numbered 15, after V lost 4 bases and J lost 8 bases. The CDR3 protein is CASSTPVRGRGDEQFF. CDR3 bases: TGTGCCAGCAGCACTCCAGTGAGGGGGCGAGGGGATGAGCAGTTCTTC. The complete variable domain, with remaining parts taken from reference TRBV5-4 and TRBJ2-1, reads ETGVTQSPTHLIKTRGQQVTLRCSSQSGHNTVSWYQQALGQGPQFIFQYYREEENGRGNFPPRFSGLQFPNYSSELNVNALELDDSALYLCASSTPVRGRGDEQFFGPGTRLTVL.

The V call is TRBV19, the J call TRBJ1-2; a possible D gene is TRBD1 (5 bases). CDR1 and CDR2 from the germline V gene are LNHDA and SQIVND (reference sequence). The CDR3 totals 15 residues. Deletions cut 6 bases from V and 4 bases from J, with 18 bases between. CDR3 DNA sequence: TGTGCCAGTAGAGGAGGGGCTTGGGCTACCTATGGCTACACCTTC. As protein: CASRGGAWATYGYTF.

V is TRBV5-1 and J is TRBJ2-2, with TRBD2 as a possible D gene (6 bases). CDR1 is SGHRS, CDR2 YFSETQ, per germline. The CDR3 spans 17 residues. Deletions cut 1 base from V and 5 bases from J, with 18 bases between. The CDR3 reads CASSLTTIGSNTGELFF. The CDR3 DNA follows: TGCGCCAGCAGCTTGACGACTATCGGGAGTAATACCGGGGAGCTGTTTTTT.

The rearrangement links TRBV2 to TRBJ2-1, with 12 bases matching TRBD1. The trim removed 10 bases at V and 10 bases at J, leaving 11 bases unmatched. This CDR3 has 14 residues. Per germline, CDR1 SNHLY and CDR2 FYNNEI. The CDR3 DNA is TGTGCCACGACCGGGACAGGGGGCAGGGGGGAGCAGTTCTTC. Encoded protein: CATTGTGGRGEQFF.

The chain recombines TRBV30 with TRBJ1-1; tentative D call: TRBD1 (5 bases). The CDR3 sequence is 14 residues long. CDR1 is GTSNPN and CDR2 is SVGIG in the germline V gene (reference sequence). V gave up 0 bases and J gave up 6 bases, with 14 bases separating them. Written as DNA, the CDR3 is TGTGCCTGGAGTGTCTGGGGCGGTGGGGCTGAAGCTTTCTTT. It yields the protein CAWSVWGGGAEAFF.

V usage is TRBV4-1 and J usage is TRBJ2-7; D unclear. The CDR3 sequence is 14 residues long. Trimming stripped 4 bases from V and 1 base from J, with 11 bases between. The germline CDR1 and CDR2 sequences are MGHRA and YSYEKL. In DNA form, the CDR3 reads TGCGCCAGCAGCCGATCAAGCCCGTCCTACGAGCAGTACTTC. This codes for CASSRSSPSYEQYF.

V usage is TRBV2 and J usage is TRBJ1-1, with D possibly being TRBD1 (5 bases). The CDR3 loop spans 14 amino acids. With 4 bases removed from V and 2 bases from J, the gap between germline ends came to 11 bases. In germline, CDR1 is SNHLY, CDR2 FYNNEI. CDR3 loop: CASSAWGENTEAFF. CDR3 bases: TGTGCCAGCAGTGCATGGGGCGAAAACACTGAAGCTTTCTTT. The full variable domain, its missing parts supplied by reference TRBV2 and TRBJ1-1, is EPEVTQTPSHQVTQMGQEVILRCVPISNHLYFYWYRQILGQKVEFLVSFYNNEISEKSEIFDDQFSVERPDGSNFTLKIRSTKLEDSAMYFCASSAWGENTEAFFGQGTRLTVV.

V gene TRBV28 combines with J gene TRBJ2-7, with D uncertain. The CDR3 runs 15 residues. Germline V gives CDR1 MDHEN, CDR2 SYDVKM. Trimming removed 4 bases from V and 0 bases from J, with 13 bases in between. The CDR3 region has the DNA TGTGCCAGCAGTTCGACTCTCGCGAGCTCCTACGAGCAGTACTTC. This translates into CASSSTLASSYEQYF. The entire variable domain, with the rest obtained from reference TRBV28 and TRBJ2-7, is as follows: DVKVTQSSRYLVKRTGEKVFLECVQDMDHENMFWYRQDPGLGLRLIYFSYDVKMKEKGDIPEGYSVSREKKERFSLILESASTNQTSMYLCASSSTLASSYEQYFGPGTRLTVT.

This chain connects TRBV10-3 to TRBJ1-2, with D unclear. Per the germline V gene, CDR1 is ENHRY and CDR2 is SYGVKD. The CDR3 runs to 12 residues. Trimming removed 0 bases from V and 6 bases from J, with 5 bases in between. CDR3 sequence reads: CAISESADGYTF. In DNA form, the CDR3 reads TGTGCCATCAGTGAGTCGGCGGATGGCTACACCTTC.

The gene calls are TRBV2 and TRBJ2-1; TRBD2 agrees at 11 bases. The CDR3 runs 18 residues. The germline gives CDR1 SNHLY, CDR2 FYNNEI. Trimming took 3 bases from V and 5 from J; bases not matched to a gene: 12. In DNA, the CDR3 is TGTGCCAGCAGTGAGCTTAGCGGGAGGGCCTCCCTGAACAATGAGCAGTTCTTC. Residues: CASSELSGRASLNNEQFF. The entire variable domain, with the rest obtained from reference TRBV2 and TRBJ2-1, is as follows: EPEVTQTPSHQVTQMGQEVILRCVPISNHLYFYWYRQILGQKVEFLVSFYNNEISEKSEIFDDQFSVERPDGSNFTLKIRSTKLEDSAMYFCASSELSGRASLNNEQFFGPGTRLTVL.

The genes are TRBV5-4 and TRBJ2-3; D is undetermined. The V end was cut by 0 bases, the J end by 5 bases, with 7 bases between. Germline V gives CDR1 SGHNT, CDR2 YYREEE (reference sequence). This CDR3 has 13 amino acids. CDR3: CASSLGTKDTQYF. The DNA of the CDR3 is TGTGCCAGCAGCTTGGGAACAAAAGATACGCAGTATTTT.

The V call is TRBV7-6, the J call TRBJ2-7; the match to TRBD1 covers 8 bases. The CDR3 contains 15 residues. The V gene end was trimmed by 5 bases and the J gene end by 3 bases; junction bases not matched to a gene: 9. Germline V lookup: CDR1 SGHVS, CDR2 FNYEAQ. In nucleotides, the CDR3 is TGTGCCAGCAGCGAAGACAGGGGTATTCTCTACGAGCAGTACTTC. Protein product: CASSEDRGILYEQYF.

The chain recombines TRBV6-6 with TRBJ2-7; D possibly corresponds to TRBD1 (6 bases). Per the germline V gene, CDR1 is MNHNY and CDR2 is SVGAGI (reference sequence). V was clipped by 2 bases and J by 4 bases, with 12 bases between them. This CDR3 contains 14 residues. CDR3 sequence (DNA): TGTGCCAGCAGTTACGGACAGATAGATTACGAGCAGTACTTC. This encodes CASSYGQIDYEQYF.

This CDR3 reads CASSFGGTDTQYF. In nucleotides, the CDR3 is TGTGCCAGCAGCTTCGGGGGCACAGATACGCAGTATTTT. J is TRBJ2-3 and V is TRBV7-9; TRBD2 is a possible D gene (5 bases). CDR1 and CDR2 from the germline V gene are SEHNR and FQNEAQ (reference sequence). This CDR3 region has 13 residues. Deletions cut 3 bases from V and 1 base from J, with 5 bases between.

This chain's CDR3 is CASSSGTSGRLTLHEQFF. The CDR3, as DNA: TGTGCCAGCAGCTCTGGGACTAGCGGGAGGTTAACGTTACATGAGCAGTTCTTC. The chain carries TRBV7-8 and TRBJ2-1, with TRBD2 matching over 15 bases. Germline CDR1 SGHVS, CDR2 FQNEAQ. CDR3 length: 18 amino acids. The trim removed 4 bases at V and 8 bases at J, leaving 12 bases unmatched.